These 13 T cell receptor beta chains were all obtained from the same sample, sequenced in a study of monozygotic twins with inflammatory bowel disease. TCRdb reworked the 5' RACE reads into one entry per CDR3 protein, no DNA. Listed are 200,000 to 250,000 distinct CDR3 sequences; around 1.5% falls within the top ten. The sequencing input was blood. Receptors originate from a human donor with ulcerative colitis or Crohn's disease, or a healthy co-twin of an affected twin (not recorded which).

The chain joins TRBV5-1 to TRBJ2-1. The CDR3 contains 16 residues. The germline gives CDR1 SGHRS, CDR2 YFSETQ. CDR3 residues: CASSLDAGSSYNEQFF.

V gene TRBV2 combines with J gene TRBJ1-1; there is no DNA to check the TCRdb D call of TRBD1. CDR1 SNHLY and CDR2 FYNNEI come from the germline V gene. There are 13 residues in the CDR3. CDR3 in amino acids: CASSTGGYTEAFF.

This chain links TRBV11-2 with TRBJ2-2; TCRdb's D call, TRBD2, is unchecked because there is no DNA. This CDR3 has 15 amino acids. Germline lookup yields CDR1 SGHAT and CDR2 FQNNGV. Here the CDR3 reads CASSALAVNTGELFF.

V gene TRBV13 combines with J gene TRBJ2-5; TCRdb names TRBD1, which stays unverified in the absence of DNA. The CDR3 is 14 amino acids. From germline, CDR1 is PRHDT and CDR2 FYEKMQ (reference sequence). CDR3 sequence reads: CASSLNRGPETQYF.

The chain is built from TRBV6-6 and TRBJ2-5. Per germline, CDR1 MNHNY and CDR2 SVGAGI (reference sequence). The CDR3 spans 12 residues. CDR3 amino acids: CASSRSQETQYF.

The rearrangement uses TRBV20-1 and TRBJ1-1. The germline gives CDR1 DFQATT, CDR2 SNEGSKA (reference sequence). This CDR3 is 15 amino acids long. CDR3 region: CSASNWYRAHTEAFF.

This chain joins TRBV3-1 and TRBJ1-1; TCRdb picks TRBD1, but there is no DNA to check that call. Germline assignment: CDR1 LGHDT and CDR2 YNNKEL (reference sequence). The length of the CDR3 is 15 residues. This chain's CDR3 is CASSSRGGHNTEAFF.

This chain connects TRBV20-1 to TRBJ2-1; TCRdb's D gene call, TRBD2, goes unchecked for lack of DNA. This CDR3 is built from 13 residues. The germline gives CDR1 DFQATT, CDR2 SNEGSKA (reference sequence). CDR3 residues: CSAHPLAVNEQFF.

The chain recombines TRBV27 with TRBJ1-2. The CDR3 is 13 amino acids. Germline CDR1 is MNHEY and CDR2 is SMNVEV (reference sequence). CDR3: CASSFQASYGYTF.

The V and J genes are TRBV7-9 and TRBJ1-1; as DNA is missing, the TRBD1 call by TCRdb cannot be tested. Germline V gives CDR1 SEHNR, CDR2 FQNEAQ (reference sequence). The CDR3 has 14 residues. The CDR3 sequence is CASSDRGMNTEAFF.

V and J are TRBV11-2 and TRBJ2-3; with no DNA, the TCRdb D assignment of TRBD2 cannot be verified. There are 15 residues in the CDR3. Germline CDR1 reads SGHAT; CDR2 reads FQNNGV. This chain's CDR3 is CASSYLAGGPDTQYF.

The chain has TRBV4-2 and TRBJ1-3; the D call of TRBD1 rests on TCRdb alone, since no DNA is present to check it. The CDR3 runs to 17 residues. Germline CDR1 LGHNA, CDR2 YNFKEQ. CDR3: CASSQGTGGLSGNTIYF.

J is TRBJ1-4 and V is TRBV20-1. CDR3 length: 15 amino acids. The germline V gene encodes CDR1 DFQATT and CDR2 SNEGSKA (reference sequence). The CDR3 loop is CSVQSGPSRNEKLFF.